Sequencing of this T cell receptor beta chain was carried out in a study of shared clonotypes between healthy human individuals. Naive CD8 cells comprised CD45RO-negative, CCR7-positively selected cells, excluding terminally differentiated effector memory CD45RA+ cells. Note on this clone: At one boundary the junction diverges from the germline segment, which might be a read error.

CDR1 is LNHDA and CDR2 is SQIVND in the germline V gene (reference sequence). The CDR3 loop spans 10 amino acids. The repertoire was sequenced with immunoSEQ multiplex PCR; TCRdb's copy has only in-frame clones and lacks some. The sample has a few million clones; roughly 95% are singletons. V usage is TRBV19 and J usage is TRBJ1-2, with 7 bases fitting TRBD1. Sequencing was done on a sample of naive CD8+ T cells from PBMCs. This receptor was obtained from a man aged 18 to 29 in good health. Some clones in this sample may be carry-over from other donors' samples. This CDR3 reads CASRAGTVSF. CDR3 nucleotides: TGTGCCAGTAGAGCCGGGACAGTTTCCTTC.